Here is one T cell receptor beta chain with its context. This clone's antigen is unknown. One base away there is no much larger clone; base qualities are not given. The data belong to a study of lymphopenia after photon versus proton radiotherapy (dated 2019 in TCRdb). Concerning the study at large: In patients with gastrointestinal tumors who developed high-grade lymphopenia, the study compared the immunological effects of photon radiation therapy with those of proton radiation therapy. The cohort included approximately 18 patients with gastrointestinal tumors who developed lymphopenia after receiving either photon or proton therapy. The study was designed to characterize how the impact on the immune system differs between the two radiation modalities.

Paper-wide results and their limitations: The survival association was assessed only in patients who died, and the authors presented better survival with proton therapy as a possibility rather than a demonstrated result. During treatment, patients who received photon therapy lost naive T cells and TCR diversity and gained effector/memory populations, whereas patients who received proton therapy remained relatively stable. Across the cohort, a larger post-nadir drop in TCR diversity was inversely correlated with overall survival time among patients who died. After the lymphocyte count nadir, repertoires from photon-treated patients showed oligoclonal expansion, particularly of CD8+ Temra cells, and this expansion drove the decline in diversity.

Per the germline V gene, ENHRY is the CDR1 and SYGVKD is the CDR2. The CDR3 holds 14 amino acids from the cysteine to the phenylalanine. Solely the CDR3 DNA is kept, with 42 bases framed from the first base. V was cut back by 8 bases and J by 1 base, leaving a gap of 12 bases between them. The library was built by means of the immunoSEQ multiplex PCR assay. T cell repertoires were profiled by deep sequencing of rearranged TCR beta loci, alongside multiparametric flow cytometry. TCRdb carries this immuneACCESS record with in-frame sequences only. Its versions omit some clonotypes, under half of them owing to an unresolved V gene in the studies checked, with the rest unexplained. The sample records roughly 41,000 clones, over 65% of which are singletons. Jointly, the top ten make up roughly 3% of the sample.

The chain is made from TRBV10-3 and TRBJ1-5; the D gene is perhaps TRBD1, from 6 matching bases. The sequence came from a man between 45 and 60 years old with gastric cancer. Here the sequenced sample was peripheral blood, taken from a patient treated with photon-based radiotherapy. The sequenced DNA is TGTGCCATCGCAGGGGATATAAGCAATCAGCCCCAGCATTTT. This yields the protein CAIAGDISNQPQHF.